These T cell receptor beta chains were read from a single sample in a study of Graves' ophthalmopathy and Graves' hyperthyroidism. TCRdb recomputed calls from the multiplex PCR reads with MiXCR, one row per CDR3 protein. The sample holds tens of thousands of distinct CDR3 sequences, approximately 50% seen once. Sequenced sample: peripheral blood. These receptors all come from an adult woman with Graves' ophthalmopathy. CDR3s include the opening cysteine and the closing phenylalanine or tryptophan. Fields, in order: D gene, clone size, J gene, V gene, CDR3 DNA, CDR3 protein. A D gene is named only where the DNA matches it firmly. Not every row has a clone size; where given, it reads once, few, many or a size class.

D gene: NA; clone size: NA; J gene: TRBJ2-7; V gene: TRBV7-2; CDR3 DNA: TGTGCCAGCAGAACACCATGGGGTACCTACGAGCAGTACTTC; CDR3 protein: CASRTPWGTYEQYF
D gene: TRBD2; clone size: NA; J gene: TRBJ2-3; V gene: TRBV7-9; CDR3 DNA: TGTGCCAGCAGCTCCGGGACTAGCGGGAGCAGGGATACGCAGTATTTT; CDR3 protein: CASSSGTSGSRDTQYF
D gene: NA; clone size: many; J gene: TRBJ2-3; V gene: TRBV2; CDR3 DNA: TGTGCCAGCAGTGCTGGGGATACGCAGTATTTT; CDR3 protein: CASSAGDTQYF
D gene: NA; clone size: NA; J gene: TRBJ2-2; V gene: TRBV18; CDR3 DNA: TGTGCCAGCTCACCAAGGGTCACCGGGGAGCTGTTTTTT; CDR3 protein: CASSPRVTGELFF
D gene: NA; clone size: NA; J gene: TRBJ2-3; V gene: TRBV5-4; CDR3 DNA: TGTGCCAGCAGCTTGTCTCCGACAGATACGCAGTATTTT; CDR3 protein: CASSLSPTDTQYF
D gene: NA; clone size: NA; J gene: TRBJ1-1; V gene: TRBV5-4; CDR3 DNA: TGTGCCAGCAGCTTGCCGGGTTGGGGGACGGGATCTTATCTCGAAGCTTTCTTT; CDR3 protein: CASSLPGWGTGSYLEAFF
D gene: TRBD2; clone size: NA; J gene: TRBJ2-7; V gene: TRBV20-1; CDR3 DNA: TGCAGTGCTTGGACTAGCGGGAGTAGGGCGAACGAGCAGTACTTC; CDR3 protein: CSAWTSGSRANEQYF
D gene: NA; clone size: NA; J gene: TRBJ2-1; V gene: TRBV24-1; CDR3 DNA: TGTGCCACCAGTGAACAGGTAGGGCCGGATGAGCAGTTCTTC; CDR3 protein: CATSEQVGPDEQFF
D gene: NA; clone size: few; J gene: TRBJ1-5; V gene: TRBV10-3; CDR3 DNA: TGTGCCATCAGTGGGACGGATAATCCGCCCCAGCATTTT; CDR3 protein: CAISGTDNPPQHF
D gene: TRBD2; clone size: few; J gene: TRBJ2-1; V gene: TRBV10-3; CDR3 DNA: TGTGCCATCAGTGAGTCGTTAGCGGGGGACGAGCAGTTCTTC; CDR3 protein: CAISESLAGDEQFF
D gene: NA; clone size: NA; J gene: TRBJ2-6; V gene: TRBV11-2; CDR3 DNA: TGTGCCAGCAGCCAGCCGAGGGCCAACGTCCTGACTTTC; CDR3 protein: CASSQPRANVLTF
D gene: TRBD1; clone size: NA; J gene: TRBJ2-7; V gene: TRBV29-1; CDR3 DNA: TGCAGCTTGGGGCAGGGGGACGACGAGCAGTACTTC; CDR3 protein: CSLGQGDDEQYF
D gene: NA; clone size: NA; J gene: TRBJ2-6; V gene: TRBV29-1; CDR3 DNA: TGCAGCGTCGACGGTCCTGGGGCCAACGTCCTGACTTTC; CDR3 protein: CSVDGPGANVLTF
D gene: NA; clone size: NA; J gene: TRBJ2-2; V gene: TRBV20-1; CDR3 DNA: TGCAGTGCTAGAGCAGGGGAGCTGTTTTTT; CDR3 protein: CSARAGELFF
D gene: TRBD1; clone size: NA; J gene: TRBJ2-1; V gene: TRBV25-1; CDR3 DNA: TGTGCCAGCAGCGGCCCAGGGGGACCTTACAATGAGCAGTTCTTC; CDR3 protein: CASSGPGGPYNEQFF
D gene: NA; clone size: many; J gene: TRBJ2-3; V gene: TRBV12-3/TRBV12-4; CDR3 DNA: TGTGCCAGCAGTTCATCCCTCCACGGCACAGATACGCAGTATTTT; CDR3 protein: CASSSSLHGTDTQYF
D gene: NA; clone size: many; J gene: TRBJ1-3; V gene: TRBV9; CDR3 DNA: TGTGCCAGCAGCGTTGTGGGGGATGCGGGAAACACCATATATTTT; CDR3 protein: CASSVVGDAGNTIYF
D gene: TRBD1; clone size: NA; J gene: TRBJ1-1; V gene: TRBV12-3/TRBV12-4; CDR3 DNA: TGTGCCAGCAGTTGGGACAGGAACACTGAAGCTCCCTTT; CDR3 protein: CASSWDRNTEAPF
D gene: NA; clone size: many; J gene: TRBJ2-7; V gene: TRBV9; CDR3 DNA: TGTGCCAGCAGCGCGGGAGCGAGGGAGGTGAGCGAGCAGTACTTC; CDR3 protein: CASSAGAREVSEQYF
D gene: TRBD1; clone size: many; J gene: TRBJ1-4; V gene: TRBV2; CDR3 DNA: TGTGCCAGCATCCTTGGGACAGGGGGAAGGGAAAAGTTTTTT; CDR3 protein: CASILGTGGREKFF
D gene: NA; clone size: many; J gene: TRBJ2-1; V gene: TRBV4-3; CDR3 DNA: TGCGCCAGCAGCCAAGGGGTCTGGGCGGCGGGCAATGAGCAGTTCTTC; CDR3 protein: CASSQGVWAAGNEQFF
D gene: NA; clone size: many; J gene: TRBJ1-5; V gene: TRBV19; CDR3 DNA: TGTGCCAGTAGTATGGGCGGCAGTATCAATCAGCCCCAGCATTTT; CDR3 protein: CASSMGGSINQPQHF
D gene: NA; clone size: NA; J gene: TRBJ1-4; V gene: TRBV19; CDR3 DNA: TGTGCCAGTAGTATTGGCGGGCCGTTCGGGGTAAAACTGTTTTTT; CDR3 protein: CASSIGGPFGVKLFF
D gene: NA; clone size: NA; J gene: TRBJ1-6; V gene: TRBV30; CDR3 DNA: TGTGCCTGGAGACGTGAGGACCTCCCGGGGTCACCCCTCCACTTT; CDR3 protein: CAWRREDLPGSPLHF
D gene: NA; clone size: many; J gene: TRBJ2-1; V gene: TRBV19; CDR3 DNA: TGTGCCAGTAGTATGCTCGACCCATCCGGATTATACAATGAGCAGTTCTTC; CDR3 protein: CASSMLDPSGLYNEQFF
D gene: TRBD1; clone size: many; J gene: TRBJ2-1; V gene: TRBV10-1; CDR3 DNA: TGCGCCAGCAGTAAACCCCGTGCCCAGGGGGCTATCTACAATGAGCAGTTCTTC; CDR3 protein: CASSKPRAQGAIYNEQFF
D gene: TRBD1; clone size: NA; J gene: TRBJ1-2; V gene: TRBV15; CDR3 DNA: TGTGCCACCAGCAGAGGGGACAGGACCTATGGCTACACCTTC; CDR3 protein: CATSRGDRTYGYTF